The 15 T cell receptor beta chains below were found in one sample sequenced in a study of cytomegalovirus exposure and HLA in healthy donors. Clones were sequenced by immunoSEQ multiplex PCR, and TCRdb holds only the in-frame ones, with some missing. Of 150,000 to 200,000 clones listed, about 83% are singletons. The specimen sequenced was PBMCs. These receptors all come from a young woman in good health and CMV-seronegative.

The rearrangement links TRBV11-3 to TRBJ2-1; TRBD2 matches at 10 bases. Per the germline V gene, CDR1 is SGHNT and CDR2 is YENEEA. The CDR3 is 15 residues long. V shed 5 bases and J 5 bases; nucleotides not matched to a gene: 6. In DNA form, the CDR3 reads TGTGCCAGCAGCCCCCTAGCGGGAGACCACAATGAGCAGTTCTTC. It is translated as CASSPLAGDHNEQFF.

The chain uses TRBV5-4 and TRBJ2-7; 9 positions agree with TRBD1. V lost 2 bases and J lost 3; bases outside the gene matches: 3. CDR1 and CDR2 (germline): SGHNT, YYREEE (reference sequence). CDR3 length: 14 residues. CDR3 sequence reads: CASSLTDRGYEQYF. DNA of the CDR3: TGTGCCAGCAGCTTAACGGACAGGGGCTACGAGCAGTACTTC.

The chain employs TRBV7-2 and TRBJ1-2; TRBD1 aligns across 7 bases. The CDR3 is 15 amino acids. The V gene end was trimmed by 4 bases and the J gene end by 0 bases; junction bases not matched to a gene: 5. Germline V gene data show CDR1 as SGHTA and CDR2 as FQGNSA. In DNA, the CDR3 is TGTGCCAGCAGCTACCGGACAGGATCTAACTATGGCTACACCTTC. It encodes CASSYRTGSNYGYTF. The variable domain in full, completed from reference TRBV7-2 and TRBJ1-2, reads GAGVSQSPSNKVTEKGKDVELRCDPISGHTALYWYRQSLGQGLEFLIYFQGNSAPDKSGLPSDRFSAERTGGSVSTLTIQRTQQEDSAVYLCASSYRTGSNYGYTFGSGTRLTVV.

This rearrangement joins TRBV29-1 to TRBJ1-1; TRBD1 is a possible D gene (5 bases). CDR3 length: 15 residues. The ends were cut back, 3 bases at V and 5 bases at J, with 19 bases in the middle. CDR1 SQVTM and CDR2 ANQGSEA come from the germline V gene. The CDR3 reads CSVDLFEQAGTEAFF. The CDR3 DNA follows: TGCAGCGTTGATCTATTTGAACAGGCGGGAACTGAAGCTTTCTTT.

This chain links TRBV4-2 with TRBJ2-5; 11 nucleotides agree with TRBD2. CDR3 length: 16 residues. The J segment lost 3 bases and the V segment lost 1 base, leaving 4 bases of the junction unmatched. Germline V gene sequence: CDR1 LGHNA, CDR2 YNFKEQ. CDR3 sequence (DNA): TGTGCCAGCAGCCAAGGGGCTAGCGGGGGGAAAGAGACCCAGTACTTC. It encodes CASSQGASGGKETQYF.

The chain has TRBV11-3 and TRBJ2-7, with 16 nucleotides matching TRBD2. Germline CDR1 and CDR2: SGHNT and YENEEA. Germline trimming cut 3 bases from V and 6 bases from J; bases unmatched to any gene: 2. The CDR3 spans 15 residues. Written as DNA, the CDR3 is TGTGCCAGCAGCTTGGGACTAGCGGGAGGGTCCGAGCAGTACTTC. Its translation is CASSLGLAGGSEQYF.

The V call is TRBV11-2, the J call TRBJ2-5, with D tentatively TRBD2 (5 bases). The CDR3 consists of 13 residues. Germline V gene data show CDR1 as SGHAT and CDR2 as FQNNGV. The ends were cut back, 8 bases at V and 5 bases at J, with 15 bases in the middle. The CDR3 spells CASGGLSLETQYF. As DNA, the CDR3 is TGTGCCAGCGGCGGGTTATCGCTCGAGACCCAGTACTTC.

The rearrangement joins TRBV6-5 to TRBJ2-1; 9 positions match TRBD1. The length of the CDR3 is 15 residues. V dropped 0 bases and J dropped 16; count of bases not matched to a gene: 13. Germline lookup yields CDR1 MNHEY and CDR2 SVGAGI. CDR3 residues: CASSYSSTIRTGAFF. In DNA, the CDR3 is TGTGCCAGCAGTTACTCGAGTACAATTCGGACAGGGGCCTTCTTC.

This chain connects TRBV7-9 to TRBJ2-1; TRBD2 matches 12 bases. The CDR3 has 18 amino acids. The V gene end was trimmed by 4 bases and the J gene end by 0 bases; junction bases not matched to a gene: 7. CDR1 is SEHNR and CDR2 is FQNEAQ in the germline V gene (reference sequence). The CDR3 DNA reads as TGTGCCAGCAGCTCCTATGTGACTAGCGGGGGCTCCTACAATGAGCAGTTCTTC. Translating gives CASSSYVTSGGSYNEQFF. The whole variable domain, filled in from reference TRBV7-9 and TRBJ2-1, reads DTGVSQNPRHKITKRGQNVTFRCDPISEHNRLYWYRQTLGQGPEFLTYFQNEAQLEKSRLLSDRFSAERPKGSFSTLEIQRTEQGDSAMYLCASSSYVTSGGSYNEQFFGPGTRLTVL.

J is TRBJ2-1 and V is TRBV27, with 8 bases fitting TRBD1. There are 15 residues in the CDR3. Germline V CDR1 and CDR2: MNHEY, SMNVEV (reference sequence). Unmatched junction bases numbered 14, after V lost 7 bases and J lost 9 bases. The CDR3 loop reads CASIKEAGGSGEQFF. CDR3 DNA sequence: TGTGCCAGCATAAAGGAGGCAGGGGGCTCGGGTGAGCAGTTCTTC.

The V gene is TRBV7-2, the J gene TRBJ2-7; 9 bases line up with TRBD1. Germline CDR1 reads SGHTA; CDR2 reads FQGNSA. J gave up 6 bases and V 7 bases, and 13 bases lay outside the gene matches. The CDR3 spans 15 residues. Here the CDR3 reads CASTSRGTGNGEQYF. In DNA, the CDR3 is TGTGCCAGCACCTCGAGGGGGACAGGGAATGGCGAGCAGTACTTC.

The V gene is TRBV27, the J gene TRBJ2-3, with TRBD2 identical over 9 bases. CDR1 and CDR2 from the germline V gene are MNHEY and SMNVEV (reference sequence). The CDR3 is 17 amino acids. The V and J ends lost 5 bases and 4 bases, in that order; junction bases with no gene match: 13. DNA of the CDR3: TGTGCCAGCAGTCTCACCTTTAGCGGGAGCTTCGCAGATACGCAGTATTTT. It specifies CASSLTFSGSFADTQYF.

For the CDR3, the DNA is TGTGCCAGCACCGCACCGGCGGGACTAGCGGGAGTCGCACGCTCCTACGAGCAGTACTTC. Residues: CASTAPAGLAGVARSYEQYF. The chain uses TRBV2 and TRBJ2-7; TRBD2 matches 14 bases. CDR1 is SNHLY, CDR2 FYNNEI, per germline. Trimming took 7 bases from V and 0 from J; bases not matched to a gene: 17. This CDR3 is 20 amino acids long.

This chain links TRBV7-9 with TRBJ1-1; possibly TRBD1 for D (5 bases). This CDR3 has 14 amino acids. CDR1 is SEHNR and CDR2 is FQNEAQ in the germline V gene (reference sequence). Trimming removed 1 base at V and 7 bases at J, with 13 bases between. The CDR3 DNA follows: TGTGCCAGCAGCTTAGAGGTACGGGGGAGTGAAGCTTTCTTT. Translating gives CASSLEVRGSEAFF. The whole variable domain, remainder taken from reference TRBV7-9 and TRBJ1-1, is DTGVSQNPRHKITKRGQNVTFRCDPISEHNRLYWYRQTLGQGPEFLTYFQNEAQLEKSRLLSDRFSAERPKGSFSTLEIQRTEQGDSAMYLCASSLEVRGSEAFFGQGTRLTVV.

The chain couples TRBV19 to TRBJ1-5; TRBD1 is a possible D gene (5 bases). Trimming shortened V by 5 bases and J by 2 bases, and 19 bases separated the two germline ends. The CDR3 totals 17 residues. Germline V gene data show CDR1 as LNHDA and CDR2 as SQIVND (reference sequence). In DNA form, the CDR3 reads TGTGCCAGTAGTCCGCATGGTCGGGGGTTTGGCAATCAGCCCCAGCATTTT. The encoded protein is CASSPHGRGFGNQPQHF.